This record concerns one TCR beta chain sequence. The germline CDR1 and CDR2 sequences are SEHNR and FQNEAQ (reference sequence). The V gene lost 5 bases and the J gene lost 3 bases, with 11 bases spanning the gap. The CDR3 runs to 14 residues. The data belong to a study of shared clonotypes between healthy human individuals. The naive CD8 subset, CD45RO-negative cells positively selected for CCR7, excluded terminally differentiated effector memory CD45RA+ cells. For each subset, genomic DNA was distributed in equal portions over several immunoSEQ plates. As processed by the authors: Without quality scores, immunoSEQ junctional reads could not be filtered like full-length reads. The data were produced by immunoSEQ multiplex PCR, yet TCRdb's version contains in-frame clones alone and is incomplete. V, J and clone size were drawn from that table, and D and trimming were deduced from the DNA. This sample has some 2,000,000 clones; just under 95% occur once, and the top ten carry roughly 1%.

Material: naive CD8+ T cells sorted from blood. This receptor was identified in a man aged 18 to 29 in good health. This chain links TRBV7-9 with TRBJ1-3, with a weak D call TRBD1 (5 bases). The CDR3 is CASSLRDDGNTIYF. The CDR3 nucleotides read TGTGCCAGCAGCCTTCGGGACGATGGAAACACCATATATTTT.